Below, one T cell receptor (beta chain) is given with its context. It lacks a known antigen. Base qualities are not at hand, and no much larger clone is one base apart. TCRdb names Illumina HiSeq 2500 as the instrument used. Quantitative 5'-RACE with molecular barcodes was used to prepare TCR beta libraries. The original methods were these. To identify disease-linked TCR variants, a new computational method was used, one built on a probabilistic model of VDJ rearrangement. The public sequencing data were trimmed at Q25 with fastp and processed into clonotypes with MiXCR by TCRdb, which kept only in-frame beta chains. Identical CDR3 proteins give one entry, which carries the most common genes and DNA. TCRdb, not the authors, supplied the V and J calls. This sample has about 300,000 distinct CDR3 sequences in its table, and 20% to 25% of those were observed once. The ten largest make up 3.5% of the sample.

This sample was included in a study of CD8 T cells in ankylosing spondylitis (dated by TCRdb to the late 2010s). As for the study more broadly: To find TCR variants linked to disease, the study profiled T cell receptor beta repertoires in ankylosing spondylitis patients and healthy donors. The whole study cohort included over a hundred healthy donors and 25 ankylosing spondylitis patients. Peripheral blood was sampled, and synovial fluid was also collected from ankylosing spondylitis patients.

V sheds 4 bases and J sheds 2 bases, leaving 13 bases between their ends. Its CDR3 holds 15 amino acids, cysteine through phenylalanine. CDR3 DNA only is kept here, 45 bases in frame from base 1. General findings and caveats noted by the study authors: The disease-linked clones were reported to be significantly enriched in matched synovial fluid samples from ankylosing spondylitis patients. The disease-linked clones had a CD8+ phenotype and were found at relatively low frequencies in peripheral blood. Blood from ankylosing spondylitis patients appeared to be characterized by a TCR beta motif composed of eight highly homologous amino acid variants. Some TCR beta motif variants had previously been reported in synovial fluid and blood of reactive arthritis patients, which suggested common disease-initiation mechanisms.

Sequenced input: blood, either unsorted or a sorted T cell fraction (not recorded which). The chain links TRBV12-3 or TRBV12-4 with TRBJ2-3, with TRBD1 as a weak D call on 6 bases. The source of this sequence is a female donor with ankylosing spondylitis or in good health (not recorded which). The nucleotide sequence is TGTGCCAGCAGTTCAGGGGTCTCGACCACAGATACGCAGTATTTT. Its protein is CASSSGVSTTDTQYF.